This T cell receptor (beta chain) was profiled in a study of vaccination and CD4 T cells after COVID-19 (dated by TCRdb to 2022 to 2024). For the wider study: SARS-CoV-2 positivity had been established in the convalescent patients by nasal swab PCR, and mild disease was recorded in about 9 of these patients and severe disease in one. The convalescent cohort included six males and four females, with two Hispanic individuals, seven Caucasians, two Asians and one multiracial person. Participants got two doses of the Pfizer-BioNTech BNT162b2 vaccine (n=8) or two doses of the Moderna mRNA-1273 vaccine (n=2). Post-COVID blood samples from convalescent patients were collected a median of approximately 93 days after diagnosis, with a range of roughly 35 to 161 days. Culture stimuli were overlapping spike peptide pools from SARS-CoV-2 and from the common cold coronaviruses HCoV-NL63, HCoV-OC43 and HCoV-229E. In control cultures, a CEFX viral epitope pool was used as positive control, an HIV-1 Nef peptide pool was used as negative control, or no peptide was added. The spike-specific CD4+ TCR repertoire was compared before and after mRNA vaccination in 10 to 11 COVID-19 convalescent patients and a handful of infection-naive healthy vaccine recipients. The time from the second vaccine dose to post-vaccine blood sampling had a median of approximately 72 days and ranged from roughly 13 to 241 days. What the study reported, not specific to this receptor: Nearly all vaccine-specific clones in convalescent patients (304 of 307) were mono-reactive for SARS-CoV-2 spike rather than cross-reactive with common cold coronaviruses. The study included relatively few convalescent patients and did not analyze early timepoints after natural infection. In convalescent patients, a median roughly 87% of post-vaccine SARS-CoV-2-reactive clones were detected only after vaccination, and vaccine-specific priming was suggested by this finding. Although the median number of SARS-CoV-2-reactive clonotypes went up from roughly 22 after infection to 30 to 45 after vaccination, the increase was not significant.

V is reduced by 6 bases and J by 7 bases, leaving a spacing of 13 bases between them. From the cysteine up to the phenylalanine, the CDR3 has a length of 13 residues. The entry retains the CDR3 DNA only, 39 bases that are in frame from base 1. Per the germline V gene (reference sequence), LNHNV is the CDR1 and YYDKDF is the CDR2. The sample's treatment or condition label, in plain terms: approximately 9-day PBMC culture with coronavirus spike peptide pools or control peptides (ViraFEST assay). The study used the ViraFEST assay, which expanded antigen-specific T cells with peptide pools and then identified expanded clonotypes by TCR sequencing. The convalescent patients' positive SARS-CoV-2 PCR tests were from March to December 2020, which was before the Alpha, Beta and Delta variants emerged in the United States. Each well held two million PBMCs cultured with approximately 9.2 ug/ml peptide pools in IMDM containing 5% human AB serum and approximately 10 IU/ml IL-2. On days 3 and 7, half of the culture medium was replaced with fresh IL-2-containing medium. Once the cells had been in culture for over 9 days, the EasySep CD4+ T cell isolation kit was used to isolate CD4+ T cells by negative selection. PBMCs were separated from whole blood using Ficoll-Paque Plus gradient centrifugation and then either used fresh or cryopreserved at -140C. In general, triplicate wells were set up for every culture condition.

Details on this clonotype: Its specific antigen is unknown. Base qualities are not at hand, and no much larger clone is one base apart.

The library was obtained by PCR. DNA from cultured CD4+ T cells underwent TCR sequencing with the Oncomine TCR Beta short-read assay at the Johns Hopkins FTIC core. The QIAamp micro DNA kit was used to extract genomic DNA from the cultured CD4+ T cells. The Oncomine TCR Beta libraries from cultured CD4+ T cells were pooled using unique dual indexes and then sequenced on an Illumina iSeq 100. The authors' pipeline ran thus. Non-productive sequences were filtered out, and CDR3s that did not start with C, did not end with F or W, or were shorter than 7 amino acids were discarded. The MANAFEST web application was used to identify antigen-specific clonotypes by comparing peptide-stimulated wells against reference wells and other culture wells. Positive clones required FDR below 0.05, an odds ratio above 5, and productive frequency above 0.1% in at least two of three replicate wells. Cross-reactive clonotypes were defined as significantly expanded in both SARS-CoV-2 spike wells and at least one common cold coronavirus spike condition. CDR3 homology was assessed with Levenshtein distances (stringdist) and unrooted phylogenetic trees (ape) in R version 3.6.1. TCRdb took the public reads, trimmed them with fastp at Q25, ran MiXCR for clone calling and kept in-frame beta chains. Every entry covers one CDR3 protein and lists the most common genes and DNA from its rows. V and J calls and clone size were set by TCRdb, not the authors. Here the sample has around 20,000 distinct CDR3 sequences; roughly 67% occur a single time. The ten largest clones add up to over 6% of the sample.

The sequenced sample consisted of CD4+ T cells from blood, cultured in vitro. This clonotype was obtained from a human donor who had recovered from COVID-19. This chain joins TRBV15 to TRBJ1-3; TRBD1 is perhaps the D gene, given 6 matching bases. The DNA sequence follows: TGTGCCACCAGTTCCAGGGGAAGGAACACCATATATTTT. Its coded protein is CATSSRGRNTIYF.